One sample yielded the 9 T cell receptor beta chains listed below, sequenced in a study of shared clonotypes between healthy human individuals. Terminally differentiated effector memory CD45RA+ cells were excluded by CCR7 positive selection of CD45RO-negative cells. Repertoires were generated with immunoSEQ multiplex PCR, while TCRdb's copy carries only in-frame clones and drops some. The repertoire consists of hundreds of thousands of clones, with approximately 95% occurring once and the leading ten covering approximately 0.11%. Sequencing was carried out using naive CD8+ T cells sorted from blood. The receptors originated from a young woman in good health.

There are a few counts of this clone. This chain joins TRBV2 and TRBJ1-3, with no clear D. The CDR3 contains 14 residues. Per the germline V gene, CDR1 is SNHLY and CDR2 is FYNNEI. V was pared by 3 bases and J by 4 bases, with 10 bases between. The CDR3 here is CASSDGGFGNTIYF. In DNA form, the CDR3 reads TGTGCCAGCAGTGATGGAGGGTTCGGAAACACCATATATTTT. The full variable domain, completed using reference TRBV2 and TRBJ1-3, is EPEVTQTPSHQVTQMGQEVILRCVPISNHLYFYWYRQILGQKVEFLVSFYNNEISEKSEIFDDQFSVERPDGSNFTLKIRSTKLEDSAMYFCASSDGGFGNTIYFGEGSWLTVV.

The V call is TRBV27, the J call TRBJ2-2, with no clear D. V shed 2 bases and J shed 8 bases, with 9 bases lying between them. The CDR3 runs 13 residues. CDR1 is MNHEY and CDR2 is SMNVEV in the germline V gene (reference sequence). The CDR3 nucleotides read TGTGCCAGCAGTTTAGCCCTCACGGGGGAGCTGTTTTTT. Its translation: CASSLALTGELFF.

Here the CDR3 reads CASIGGTEAFF. The CDR3 DNA reads as TGTGCCAGCATCGGGGGAACTGAAGCTTTCTTT. V and J are TRBV2 and TRBJ1-1; D may be TRBD1 (5 bases). Trimming pared 7 bases from V and 5 bases from J, leaving 8 bases between. This CDR3 contains 11 residues. CDR1 and CDR2 from the germline V gene are SNHLY and FYNNEI.

V gene TRBV28 combines with J gene TRBJ1-2, with D maybe TRBD1 (6 bases). Trimming pared 7 bases from V and 4 bases from J, leaving 13 bases between. Germline V gene lookup returns CDR1 MDHEN and CDR2 SYDVKM. This CDR3 has 13 amino acids. The DNA of the CDR3 is TGTGCCAGCACCTCGGACAGTTCCTATGGCTACACCTTC. Protein product: CASTSDSSYGYTF.

This chain uses TRBV27 with TRBJ2-7; 9 bases agree with TRBD2. There are 15 residues in the CDR3. Germline-derived CDR1 and CDR2 are MNHEY and SMNVEV (reference sequence). Trimming cost V 6 bases and J 5 bases; bases outside gene matches: 11. CDR3 sequence: CASSRGTSLSNEQYF. The CDR3 bases are TGTGCCAGCAGCCGAGGGACTAGCCTAAGTAACGAGCAGTACTTC.

The chain uses TRBV6-4 and TRBJ1-1; D is ambiguous. Germline V CDR1 and CDR2: MRHNA, SNTAGT. This CDR3 contains 12 residues. V lost 8 bases and J lost 6, with 13 bases in between. The CDR3 bases are TGTGCCAGCTCAAGAGGGCTTTCTGAAGCTTTCTTT. Translating gives CASSRGLSEAFF.

The chain joins TRBV2 to TRBJ2-3; a weak D match, TRBD1 (6 bases). Germline CDR1 and CDR2: SNHLY and FYNNEI. The ends were cut back, 6 bases at V and 2 bases at J, with 15 bases in the middle. CDR3 size: 15 residues. CDR3 region: CASRGSGTYTDTQYF. CDR3 DNA sequence: TGTGCCAGCAGGGGGTCCGGGACATACACAGATACGCAGTATTTT.

In this sample, this clone turned up once. This chain connects TRBV30 to TRBJ1-4, with D maybe TRBD1 (6 bases). V lost 3 bases to trimming and J lost 7 bases, with 18 bases between them. Germline V gene sequence: CDR1 GTSNPN, CDR2 SVGIG (reference sequence). The CDR3 has 15 amino acids. For the CDR3, the DNA is TGTGCCTGGAGAACCACAGGGAGTCCAGGTGAAAAACTGTTTTTT. Amino acids: CAWRTTGSPGEKLFF.

With regard to this clone: Other DNA sequences within the sample encode an identical CDR3. This chain links TRBV9 with TRBJ2-5; no clear D gene. Germline assignment: CDR1 SGDLS and CDR2 YYNGEE. The CDR3 extends over 12 amino acids. V lost 0 bases and J 4 bases, leaving 4 bases between the germline ends. The CDR3 DNA reads TGTGCCAGCAGCGTAGTGGGAGAGACCCAGTACTTC. Amino acids: CASSVVGETQYF. Filled out from reference TRBV9 and TRBJ2-5, the complete variable domain reads DSGVTQTPKHLITATGQRVTLRCSPRSGDLSVYWYQQSLDQGLQFLIQYYNGEERAKGNILERFSAQQFPDLHSELNLSSLELGDSALYFCASSVVGETQYFGPGTRLLVL.